This T cell receptor beta chain was sequenced in a study of OX40 agonist ivuxolimab in advanced cancers. Overall study context: Ivuxolimab, an agonist antibody against OX40 (CD134), was given to patients. Study conclusions and caveats: Expanded peripheral T cell antigen specificity was not determined. Compared with others, partial responders at 0.1-3.0 mg/kg displayed clonal expansion among the lowest.

Concerning this clone: The target antigen is unknown.

The repertoire was sequenced with immunoSEQ multiplex PCR; TCRdb's copy has only in-frame clones and lacks some. The table shows roughly 30,000 clones, with 86% occurring only once. The investigators sampled blood at baseline, at cycle 4 day 1, and at cycle 7 day 1. The CDR3 has 13 residues. V lost 4 bases and J 1 base, leaving 8 bases between the germline ends. CDR1 is MNHNY and CDR2 is SVGAGI in the germline V gene (reference sequence). Sequencing used CD4+ or CD8+ T cells sorted from blood, obtained in a trial of the OX40 agonist ivuxolimab. This sequence joins TRBV6-6 and TRBJ2-7, with unresolved D. This clonotype originated in an adult with an advanced solid tumor such as melanoma, head and neck, liver or kidney cancer. The CDR3 is CASSSDKSYEQYF. The CDR3 DNA reads as TGTGCCAGCAGTTCTGACAAATCCTACGAGCAGTACTTC.